Listed below are T cell receptor beta chains from one sample, sequenced in a study of T cells after yellow fever vaccination. MiXCR, run by TCRdb on the 5' RACE reads, gives a single entry per CDR3 protein. Here the sample spans more than 350,000 distinct CDR3 sequences, 11% being singletons. The sequences come from PBMCs, collected on the day of the first yellow fever vaccination. These receptors all stem from a man between 18 and 35 years old who received the YFV17D yellow fever vaccine. The CDR3 runs from the conserved cysteine through the conserved F or W. The D gene is left open where the match is weak. Only part of the rows carry a size: once, few, many, or a class if the clone is expanded.

>TRBJ1-1|.|.|TRBV5-1
CASSLGDRPTEAFF
TGCGCCAGCAGCTTGGGTGACAGGCCCACTGAAGCTTTCTTT
>TRBJ2-5|.|TRBD2|TRBV5-4
CASSIGLAGLKETQYF
TGTGCCAGCAGCATAGGACTAGCGGGGCTCAAAGAGACCCAGTACTTC
>TRBJ2-6|.|.|TRBV11-2
CASSSNVRGYSGANVLTF
TGTGCCAGCAGCTCCAACGTTCGAGGGTACTCTGGGGCCAACGTCCTGACTTTC
>TRBJ2-7|.|TRBD1|TRBV7-9
CASIQAGGRSYEQYF
TGTGCCAGCATTCAAGCAGGGGGAAGGTCCTACGAGCAGTACTTC
>TRBJ2-7|few|.|TRBV5-6
CASSSSWGYEQYF
TGTGCCAGCAGCTCCAGCTGGGGCTACGAGCAGTACTTC
>TRBJ1-5|.|.|TRBV20-1
CSAREYSNQPQHF
TGCAGTGCTAGGGAGTATAGCAATCAGCCCCAGCATTTT
>TRBJ1-5|.|.|TRBV5-1
CASRGEGNQPQHF
TGCGCCAGCCGGGGAGAGGGCAATCAGCCCCAGCATTTT
>TRBJ2-7|.|.|TRBV29-1
CSVAEAGLGGEQYF
TGCAGCGTTGCAGAAGCGGGTCTAGGCGGCGAGCAGTACTTC
>TRBJ2-5|.|.|TRBV5-4
CASRTGTQETQYF
TGTGCCAGCAGGACCGGGACTCAAGAGACCCAGTACTTC
>TRBJ2-1|many|TRBD2|TRBV5-1
CASRPSGGNEQFF
TGCGCCAGCAGGCCTAGCGGGGGGAATGAGCAGTTCTTC
>TRBJ2-2|.|.|TRBV19
CASSILGTGELFF
TGTGCCAGTAGTATTTTAGGGACCGGGGAGCTGTTTTTT
>TRBJ2-5|many|.|TRBV30
CAWSVQGGVETQYF
TGTGCCTGGAGTGTACAAGGAGGGGTCGAGACCCAGTACTTC
>TRBJ2-3|.|.|TRBV25-1
CASSEYLADTQYF
TGTGCCAGCAGTGAATATCTAGCAGATACGCAGTATTTT
>TRBJ2-7|many|.|TRBV19
CATQDTNGYEQYF
TGTGCCACCCAAGACACCAACGGCTACGAGCAGTACTTC
>TRBJ2-5|few|.|TRBV7-9
CASSAAPGTQYF
TGTGCCAGCAGCGCAGCCCCGGGAACCCAGTACTTC
>TRBJ2-3|many|.|TRBV7-2
CASSRSVRGGTDTQYF
TGTGCCAGCAGCCGTAGTGTTAGGGGTGGCACAGATACGCAGTATTTT
>TRBJ2-1|.|TRBD2|TRBV2
CTSSQTHPKAGGWNEQFF
TGTACCAGCAGCCAGACGCATCCAAAAGCGGGGGGGTGGAATGAGCAGTTCTTC
>TRBJ1-1|few|.|TRBV6-1
CASSELKGGGTEAFF
TGTGCCAGCAGTGAACTAAAGGGGGGGGGCACTGAAGCTTTCTTT
>TRBJ2-1|few|TRBD1|TRBV7-3
CASSQGVNNEQFF
TGTGCCAGCAGCCAGGGGGTCAACAATGAGCAGTTCTTC
>TRBJ2-7|few|TRBD1|TRBV9
CASSATGGSYEQYF
TGTGCCAGCAGCGCCACAGGGGGGTCCTACGAGCAGTACTTC
>TRBJ2-5|many|.|TRBV5-4
CASSLYVGRKTQYF
TGTGCCAGCAGCTTGTATGTGGGGAGGAAGACCCAGTACTTC
>TRBJ1-1|.|.|TRBV9
CASSVEGMLNTEAFF
TGTGCCAGCAGCGTAGAGGGGATGTTGAACACTGAAGCTTTCTTT
>TRBJ2-3|many|.|TRBV3-1
CASSRSGGTDTQYF
TGTGCCAGCAGCCGAAGTGGCGGCACAGATACGCAGTATTTT